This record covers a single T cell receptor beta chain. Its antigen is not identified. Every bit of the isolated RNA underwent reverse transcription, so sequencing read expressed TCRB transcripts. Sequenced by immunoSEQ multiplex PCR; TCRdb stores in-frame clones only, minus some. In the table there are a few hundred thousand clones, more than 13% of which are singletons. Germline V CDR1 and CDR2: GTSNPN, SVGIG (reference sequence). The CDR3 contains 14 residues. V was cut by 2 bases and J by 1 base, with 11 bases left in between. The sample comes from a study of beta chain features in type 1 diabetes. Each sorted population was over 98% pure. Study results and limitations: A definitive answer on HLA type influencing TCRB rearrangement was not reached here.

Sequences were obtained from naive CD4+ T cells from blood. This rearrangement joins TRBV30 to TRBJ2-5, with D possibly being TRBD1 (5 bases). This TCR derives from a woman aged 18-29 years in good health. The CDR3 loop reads CAWSFQGSQETQYF. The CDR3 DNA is TGTGCCTGGAGTTTTCAGGGAAGCCAAGAGACCCAGTACTTC.